Listed below are T cell receptor beta chains from one sample, sequenced in a study of blood T cell repertoires in COVID-19. The table came from immunoSEQ multiplex PCR; TCRdb's copy has only in-frame clones and leaves some out. The sample lists around 250,000 clones; around 86% were seen once. The sample taken for sequencing was peripheral blood. The receptors here all came from a man aged 30 to 45 who had recovered from COVID-19. Both conserved end residues are part of each CDR3. Fields, in order: clone size, J gene, D gene, V gene, CDR3 protein, CDR3 DNA. D genes are given only for firm matches. The size field is filled for only some rows; it gives once, few, many or a size class.

. TRBJ2-5 TRBD2 TRBV18 CASSPYGGEETQYF TGTGCCAGCTCACCATACGGGGGGGAAGAGACCCAGTACTTC
. TRBJ1-1 TRBD1 TRBV4-2 CASSQGLDREGGEAFF TGTGCCAGCAGCCAAGGGCTTGACAGGGAAGGGGGTGAAGCTTTCTTT
. TRBJ2-1 . TRBV5-1 CASGATGRNQFF TGCGCCAGCGGAGCAACAGGACGGAATCAGTTCTTC
few TRBJ2-1 TRBD2 TRBV6-4 CASSERGGHNEQFF TGTGCCAGCAGTGAGCGGGGGGGCCACAATGAGCAGTTCTTC
. TRBJ1-4 TRBD1 TRBV4-1 CASSRGQGKNEKLFF TGCGCCAGCAGCCGAGGACAGGGCAAGAATGAAAAACTGTTTTTT
. TRBJ1-5 . TRBV2 CASNEAGIANQPQHF TGTGCCAGCAACGAGGCAGGGATCGCCAATCAGCCCCAGCATTTT
. TRBJ1-6 TRBD1 TRBV5-8 CASSQDRDSPLHF TGTGCCAGCAGCCAAGACAGGGATTCACCCCTCCACTTT
. TRBJ2-5 TRBD2 TRBV4-2 CASSLSWAGGQQETQYF TGTGCCAGCAGCCTGAGCTGGGCGGGGGGCCAGCAAGAGACCCAGTACTTC
. TRBJ1-2 TRBD1 TRBV15 CATSRDRALGVGYTF TGTGCCACCAGCAGGGACAGGGCCTTAGGAGTCGGCTACACCTTC
. TRBJ1-2 . TRBV3-1/TRBV3-2 CASSQGPEGYTF TGTGCCAGCAGCCAAGGCCCCGAGGGCTACACCTTC
. TRBJ1-5 . TRBV10-3 CAISESDSSQPQHF TGTGCCATCAGTGAGTCGGACAGCAGTCAGCCCCAGCATTTT
. TRBJ2-5 . TRBV7-3 CASSLGQRETQYF TGTGCCAGCAGCTTAGGACAAAGGGAGACCCAGTACTTC
. TRBJ2-7 TRBD2 TRBV6-5 CASRRGGGYEQYF TGTGCCAGCAGGCGTGGGGGGGGCTACGAGCAGTACTTC
. TRBJ2-7 TRBD1 TRBV2 CASSERTGYEQYF TGTGCCAGCAGTGAAAGGACAGGCTACGAGCAGTACTTC
. TRBJ2-2 TRBD1 TRBV19 CASCVWAGTGNTGELFF TGTGCCAGTTGCGTGTGGGCGGGGACAGGGAACACCGGGGAGCTGTTTTTT
. TRBJ2-1 TRBD1 TRBV7-9 CASSRGTGGYNEQFF TGTGCCAGCAGCCGCGGGACAGGGGGATACAATGAGCAGTTCTTC
. TRBJ2-5 . TRBV18 CASSPWLGEETQYF TGTGCCAGCTCACCTTGGTTAGGGGAAGAGACCCAGTACTTC
. TRBJ1-1 . TRBV5-8 CASSLERGNTEAFF TGTGCCAGCAGCCTCGAGAGAGGTAACACTGAAGCTTTCTTT
once TRBJ2-3 TRBD2 TRBV7-9 CASSLVGRDHQTWDTQYF TGTGCCAGCAGCTTAGTCGGGAGGGATCACCAGACTTGGGATACGCAGTATTTT
. TRBJ2-5 TRBD2 TRBV5-1 CASSRGASGVETQYF TGCGCCAGCAGCCGCGGGGCTAGCGGGGTGGAGACCCAGTACTTC
. TRBJ2-3 . TRBV11-1 CASSFSTVRTDTQYF TGTGCCAGCAGCTTCTCCACAGTCAGGACAGATACGCAGTATTTT
. TRBJ2-7 . TRBV21-1 CASSKELAGAVSSYEQYF TGTGCCAGCAGCAAAGAGCTAGCGGGGGCCGTAAGCTCCTACGAGCAGTACTTC
. TRBJ1-2 TRBD1 TRBV5-1 CASSPEPGQTVQGYTF TGCGCCAGCAGCCCAGAGCCGGGACAGACTGTACAGGGCTACACCTTC
many TRBJ1-6 . TRBV25-1 CASSERGPYNSPLHF TGTGCCAGCAGTGAAAGGGGCCCTTATAATTCACCCCTCCACTTT
. TRBJ2-2 . TRBV2 CASSGAGGTGELFF TGTGCCAGCAGTGGGGCAGGGGGGACCGGGGAGCTGTTTTTT
. TRBJ1-5 . TRBV7-8 CASSRARVQPQHF TGTGCCAGCAGCCGAGCTAGAGTTCAGCCCCAGCATTTT
. TRBJ2-3 TRBD2 TRBV20-1 CSASFRSSGGVGRVDTQYF TGCAGTGCTAGTTTTAGGTCTAGCGGGGGGGTCGGTCGGGTAGATACGCAGTATTTT
. TRBJ2-3 TRBD1 TRBV10-2 CAIGDRGRFPDTQYF TGCGCCATCGGGGACAGGGGGCGCTTTCCAGATACGCAGTATTTT
. TRBJ1-6 . TRBV6-5 CASSYSQGPVNSPLHF TGTGCCAGCAGTTACTCCCAGGGGCCGGTGAATTCACCCCTCCACTTT
. TRBJ1-2 . TRBV27 CASSLYPGLFYGYTF TGTGCCAGCAGTTTATACCCGGGACTATTCTATGGCTACACCTTC
. TRBJ2-3 TRBD2 TRBV9 CASSNSGGALDTQYF TGTGCCAGCAGCAATAGCGGGGGGGCCCTGGATACGCAGTATTTT